This TCR beta chain derives from a study of blood T cell repertoires in COVID-19. Germline CDR1 is SGDLS and CDR2 is YYNGEE. CDR3 length equals 15 residues. Unmatched junction bases numbered 5, after V lost 3 bases and J lost 5 bases. Produced via immunoSEQ multiplex PCR; TCRdb's table is partial and in-frame only. The sample has 350,000 to 450,000 clones, 85% seen once. This chain links TRBV9 with TRBJ1-4; 9 bases line up with TRBD1. Sequencing was carried out using peripheral blood. This sequence was found in a woman aged 18-29 years with acute or convalescent COVID-19. CDR3 nucleotides: TGTGCCAGCAGCGCGTCGACAGGGGGGAATGAAAAACTGTTTTTT. Its protein is CASSASTGGNEKLFF.